This T cell receptor (beta chain) is drawn from a study of graft-versus-host responses after intestinal transplantation. Study-wide background: Each of the recipients got a multivisceral, liver-intestinal, or isolated intestinal transplant. General study points: High graft-versus-host to host-versus-graft clonal ratios were seen in allografts of patients with graft-donor T cell macrochimerism. Some GvH clones were seen earlier in gut or blood, suggesting intestinal origin.

The CDR3 consists of 13 residues. The germline CDR1 and CDR2 sequences are SEHNR and FQNEAQ (reference sequence). Trimming removed 4 bases from V and 4 bases from J, with 11 bases in between. With regard to this clone: The antigen remains undetermined.

The table came from immunoSEQ multiplex PCR; TCRdb's copy has only in-frame clones and leaves some out. The data contain 95,000 to 150,000 clones, roughly 96% of them seen just once; the ten biggest clones take up over 2.5%. The source is a human donor who received an intestinal transplant. The sequences come from unstimulated CD8+ T cells sorted from spleen or lymph node cells, collected before intestinal transplant. The chain couples TRBV7-9 to TRBJ2-7; a possible D gene is TRBD1 (5 bases). CDR3 in amino acids: CASSSGQLYEQYF. As DNA, the CDR3 is TGTGCCAGCAGCTCTGGACAACTATACGAGCAGTACTTC. Complete variable domain (other parts from reference TRBV7-9 and TRBJ2-7): DTGVSQNPRHKITKRGQNVTFRCDPISEHNRLYWYRQTLGQGPEFLTYFQNEAQLEKSRLLSDRFSAERPKGSFSTLEIQRTEQGDSAMYLCASSSGQLYEQYFGPGTRLTVT.